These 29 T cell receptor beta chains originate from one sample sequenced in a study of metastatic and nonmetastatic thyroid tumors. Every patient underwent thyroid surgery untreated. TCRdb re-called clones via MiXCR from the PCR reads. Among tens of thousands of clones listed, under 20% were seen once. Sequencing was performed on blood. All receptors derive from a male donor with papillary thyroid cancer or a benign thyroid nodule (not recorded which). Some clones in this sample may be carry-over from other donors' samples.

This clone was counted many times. DNA of the CDR3: TGTGCCACCAGTGAGGCAGGTGATCAGTTCTTC. Translating gives CATSEAGDQFF. The chain carries TRBV24-1 and TRBJ2-1; D call uncertain. The CDR3 runs 11 residues. Germline V gives CDR1 KGHDR, CDR2 SFDVKD. V lost 4 bases and J 13 bases, leaving 10 bases between the germline ends.

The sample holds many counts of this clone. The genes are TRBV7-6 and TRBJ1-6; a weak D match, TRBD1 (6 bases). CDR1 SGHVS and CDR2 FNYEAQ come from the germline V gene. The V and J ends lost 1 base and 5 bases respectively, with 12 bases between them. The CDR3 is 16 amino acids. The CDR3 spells CASSLVAGTHNSPLHF. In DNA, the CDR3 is TGTGCCAGCAGCTTAGTGGCCGGGACACATAATTCACCCCTCCACTTT.

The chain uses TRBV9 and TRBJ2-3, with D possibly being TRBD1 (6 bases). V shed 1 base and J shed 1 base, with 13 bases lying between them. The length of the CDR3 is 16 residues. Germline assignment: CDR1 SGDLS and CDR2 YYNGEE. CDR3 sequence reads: CASSVTGWGRTDTQYF. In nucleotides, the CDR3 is TGTGCCAGCAGCGTAACGGGGTGGGGGCGCACAGATACGCAGTATTTT.

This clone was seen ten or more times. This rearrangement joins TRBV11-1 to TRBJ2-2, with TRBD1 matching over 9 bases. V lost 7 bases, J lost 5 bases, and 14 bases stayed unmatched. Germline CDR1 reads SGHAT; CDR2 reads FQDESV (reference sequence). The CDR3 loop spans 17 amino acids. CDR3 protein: CASIDPRTGVGTGELFF. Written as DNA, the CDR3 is TGTGCCAGCATCGACCCGAGGACAGGGGTCGGGACCGGGGAGCTGTTTTTT.

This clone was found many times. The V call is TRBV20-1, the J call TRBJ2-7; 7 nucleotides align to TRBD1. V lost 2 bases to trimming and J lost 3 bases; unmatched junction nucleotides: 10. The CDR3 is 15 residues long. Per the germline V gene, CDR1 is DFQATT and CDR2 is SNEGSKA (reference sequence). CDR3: CSARRGGNRGYEQYF. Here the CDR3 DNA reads TGCAGTGCTAGAAGAGGGGGAAACAGGGGCTACGAGCAGTACTTC.

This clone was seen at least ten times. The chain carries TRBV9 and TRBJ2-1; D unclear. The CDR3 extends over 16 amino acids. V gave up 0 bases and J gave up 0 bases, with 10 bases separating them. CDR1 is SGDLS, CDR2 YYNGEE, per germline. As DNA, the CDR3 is TGTGCCAGCAGCGTAGGGGTAAGAACCTCCTACAATGAGCAGTTCTTC. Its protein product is CASSVGVRTSYNEQFF.

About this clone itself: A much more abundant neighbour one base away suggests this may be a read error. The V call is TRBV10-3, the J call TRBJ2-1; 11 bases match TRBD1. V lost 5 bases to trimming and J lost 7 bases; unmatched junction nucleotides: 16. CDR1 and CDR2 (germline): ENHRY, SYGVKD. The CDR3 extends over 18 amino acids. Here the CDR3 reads CAISLKAGTGGQGNEQFF. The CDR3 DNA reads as TGTGCCATCAGTTTGAAAGCCGGGACAGGGGGACAAGGAAATGAGCAGTTCTTC.

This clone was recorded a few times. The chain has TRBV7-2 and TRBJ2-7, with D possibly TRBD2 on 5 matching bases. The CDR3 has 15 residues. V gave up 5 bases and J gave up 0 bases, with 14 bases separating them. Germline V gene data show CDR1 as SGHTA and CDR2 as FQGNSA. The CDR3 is CASSKWTASSYEQYF. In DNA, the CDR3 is TGTGCCAGCAGCAAATGGACTGCGAGCTCCTACGAGCAGTACTTC.

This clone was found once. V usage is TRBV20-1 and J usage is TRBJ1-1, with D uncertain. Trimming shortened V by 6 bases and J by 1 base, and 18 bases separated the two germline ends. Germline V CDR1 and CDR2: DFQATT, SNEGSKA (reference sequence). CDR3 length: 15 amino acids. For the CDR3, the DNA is TGCAGTGCACCCGTCCCGACGGGAGGGAACACTGAAGCTTTCTTT. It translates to CSAPVPTGGNTEAFF.

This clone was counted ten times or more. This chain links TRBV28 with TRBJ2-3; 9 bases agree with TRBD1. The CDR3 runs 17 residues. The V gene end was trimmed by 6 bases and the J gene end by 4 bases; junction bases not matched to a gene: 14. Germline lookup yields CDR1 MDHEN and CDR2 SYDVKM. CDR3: CASSPRGAGQGSDTQYF. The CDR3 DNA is TGTGCCAGCAGCCCCCGCGGCGCCGGACAGGGGTCAGATACGCAGTATTTT.

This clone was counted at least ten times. CDR3 DNA sequence: TGCGCCAGCAGCTTTCGACAGGCGAACTACAATGAGCAGTTCTTC. It encodes CASSFRQANYNEQFF. The chain has TRBV5-1 and TRBJ2-1, with D possibly being TRBD1 (6 bases). This CDR3 contains 15 residues. Per the germline V gene, CDR1 is SGHRS and CDR2 is YFSETQ. Trimming left V 2 bases short and J 3 bases short, with 12 bases between.

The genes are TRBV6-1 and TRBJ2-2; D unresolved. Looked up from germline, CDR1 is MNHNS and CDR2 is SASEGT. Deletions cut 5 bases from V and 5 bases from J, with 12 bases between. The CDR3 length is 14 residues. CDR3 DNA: TGTGCCAGCAGTACGGGCGGAGAGACCGGGGAGCTGTTTTTT. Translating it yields CASSTGGETGELFF.

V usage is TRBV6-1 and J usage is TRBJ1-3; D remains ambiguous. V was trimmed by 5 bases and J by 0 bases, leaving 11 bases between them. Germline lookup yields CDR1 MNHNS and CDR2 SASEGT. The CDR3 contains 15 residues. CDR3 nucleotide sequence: TGTGCCAGCAGTTCTACGGGTCTCTCTGGAAACACCATATATTTT. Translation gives CASSSTGLSGNTIYF.

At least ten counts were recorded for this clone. The CDR3 is CASSLEQGGAYEQYV. In nucleotides, the CDR3 is TGTGCCAGCAGCTTAGAACAGGGTGGGGCCTACGAGCAGTACGTC. The chain combines TRBV7-8 with TRBJ2-7; a weak D match, TRBD1 (6 bases). The V gene's germline CDR1 is SGHVS and CDR2 FQNEAQ. Trimming left V 1 base short and J 2 bases short, with 12 bases between. The CDR3 is made up of 15 amino acids.

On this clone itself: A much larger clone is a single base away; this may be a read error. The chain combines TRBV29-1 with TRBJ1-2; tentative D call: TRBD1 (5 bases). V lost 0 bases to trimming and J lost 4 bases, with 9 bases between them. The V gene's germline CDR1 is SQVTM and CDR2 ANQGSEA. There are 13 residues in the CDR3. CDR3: CSVEEAGCYGYTF. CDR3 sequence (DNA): TGCAGCGTTGAAGAGGCAGGGTGCTATGGCTACACCTTC.

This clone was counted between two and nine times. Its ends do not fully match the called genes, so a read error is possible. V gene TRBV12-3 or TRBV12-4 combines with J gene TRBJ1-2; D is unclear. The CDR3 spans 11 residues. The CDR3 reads CVSIRGDGYTF. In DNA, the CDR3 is TGTGTCAGCATCCGCGGGGATGGCTACACCTTC.

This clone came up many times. In DNA form, the CDR3 reads TGTGCCAGCAAAAAACAGGGCAAGAACACTGAAGCTTTCTTT. It codes for CASKKQGKNTEAFF. This rearrangement joins TRBV27 to TRBJ1-1; TRBD1 is a possible D gene (6 bases). Trimming left V 7 bases short and J 1 base short, with 13 bases between. Germline V gene data show CDR1 as MNHEY and CDR2 as SMNVEV (reference sequence). This CDR3 region has 14 residues.

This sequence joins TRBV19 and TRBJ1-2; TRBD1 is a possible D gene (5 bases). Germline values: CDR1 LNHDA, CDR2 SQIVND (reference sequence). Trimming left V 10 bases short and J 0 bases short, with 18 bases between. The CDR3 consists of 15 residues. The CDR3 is CATRGRGIANYGYTF. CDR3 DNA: TGTGCCACTCGGGGACGGGGAATAGCTAACTATGGCTACACCTTC. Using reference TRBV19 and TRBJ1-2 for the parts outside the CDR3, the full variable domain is DGGITQSPKYLFRKEGQNVTLSCEQNLNHDAMYWYRQDPGQGLRLIYYSQIVNDFQKGDIAEGYSVSREKKESFPLTVTSAQKNPTAFYLCATRGRGIANYGYTFGSGTRLTVV.

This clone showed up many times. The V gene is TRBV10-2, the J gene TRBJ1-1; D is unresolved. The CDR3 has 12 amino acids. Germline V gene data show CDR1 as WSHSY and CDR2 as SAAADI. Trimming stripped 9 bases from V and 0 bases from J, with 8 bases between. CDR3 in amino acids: CASGFLNTEAFF. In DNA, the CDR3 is TGCGCCAGTGGCTTCCTGAACACTGAAGCTTTCTTT.

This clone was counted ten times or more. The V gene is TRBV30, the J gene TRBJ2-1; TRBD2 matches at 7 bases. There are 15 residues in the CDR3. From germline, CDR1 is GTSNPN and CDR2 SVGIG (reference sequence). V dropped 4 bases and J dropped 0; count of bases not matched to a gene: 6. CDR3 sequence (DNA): TGTGCCTGGATGCGCGGGAGTCACTCCTACAATGAGCAGTTCTTC. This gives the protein CAWMRGSHSYNEQFF.

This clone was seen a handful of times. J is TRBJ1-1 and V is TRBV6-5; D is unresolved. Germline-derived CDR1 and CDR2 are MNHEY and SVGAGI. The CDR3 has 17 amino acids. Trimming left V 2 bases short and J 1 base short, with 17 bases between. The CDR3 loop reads CASSYRRSTRSNTEAFF. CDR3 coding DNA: TGTGCCAGCAGTTACCGTCGATCGACACGTTCGAACACTGAAGCTTTCTTT.

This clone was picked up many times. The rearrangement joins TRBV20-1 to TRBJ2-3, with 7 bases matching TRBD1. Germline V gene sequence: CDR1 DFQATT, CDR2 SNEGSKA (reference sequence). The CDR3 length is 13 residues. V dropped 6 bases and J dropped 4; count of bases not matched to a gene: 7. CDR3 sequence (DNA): TGCAGTGCAGTCTTTGACAGGGCAGATACGCAGTATTTT. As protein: CSAVFDRADTQYF.

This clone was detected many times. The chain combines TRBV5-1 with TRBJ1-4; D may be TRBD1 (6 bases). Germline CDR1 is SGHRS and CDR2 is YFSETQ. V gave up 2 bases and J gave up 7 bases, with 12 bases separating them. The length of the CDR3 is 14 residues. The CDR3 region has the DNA TGCGCCAGCAGCTTTCAGGGGTTTACTGAAAAACTGTTTTTT. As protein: CASSFQGFTEKLFF.

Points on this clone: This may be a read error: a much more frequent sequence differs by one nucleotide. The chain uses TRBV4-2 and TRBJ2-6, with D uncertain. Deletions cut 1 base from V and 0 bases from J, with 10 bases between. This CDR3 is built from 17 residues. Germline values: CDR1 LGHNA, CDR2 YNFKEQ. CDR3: CASSQGVSNSGANVLTF. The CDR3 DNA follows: TGTGCCAGCAGCCAAGGGGTGTCGAACTCTGGGGCCAACGTCCTGACTTTC.

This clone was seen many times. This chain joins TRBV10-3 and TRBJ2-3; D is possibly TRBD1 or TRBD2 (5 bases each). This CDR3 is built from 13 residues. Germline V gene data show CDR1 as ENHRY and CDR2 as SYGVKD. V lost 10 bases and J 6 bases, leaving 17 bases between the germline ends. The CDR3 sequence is CATIAGTTDTQYF. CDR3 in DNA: TGTGCCACTATCGCAGGGACGACGGATACGCAGTATTTT.

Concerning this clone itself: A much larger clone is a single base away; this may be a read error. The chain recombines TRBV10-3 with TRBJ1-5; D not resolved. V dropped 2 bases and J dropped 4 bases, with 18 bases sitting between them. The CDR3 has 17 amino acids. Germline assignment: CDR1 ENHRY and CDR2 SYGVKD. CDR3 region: CAISEAAGPYRNQPQHF. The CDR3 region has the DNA TGTGCCATCAGTGAGGCGGCGGGTCCATATAGAAATCAGCCCCAGCATTTT.

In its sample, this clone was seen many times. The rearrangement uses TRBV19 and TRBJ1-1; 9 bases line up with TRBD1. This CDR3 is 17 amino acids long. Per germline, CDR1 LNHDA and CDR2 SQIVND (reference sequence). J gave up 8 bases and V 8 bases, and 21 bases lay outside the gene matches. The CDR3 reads CASYDFRTDRGFWEAFF. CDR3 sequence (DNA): TGTGCCAGTTACGATTTTCGGACGGACAGGGGTTTTTGGGAAGCTTTCTTT.

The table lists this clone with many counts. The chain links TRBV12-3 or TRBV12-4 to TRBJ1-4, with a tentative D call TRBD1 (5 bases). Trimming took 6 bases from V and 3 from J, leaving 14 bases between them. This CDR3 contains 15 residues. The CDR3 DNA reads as TGTGCCAGCAGCGAAAAGGGGAGGCCTAATGAAAAACTGTTTTTT. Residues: CASSEKGRPNEKLFF.

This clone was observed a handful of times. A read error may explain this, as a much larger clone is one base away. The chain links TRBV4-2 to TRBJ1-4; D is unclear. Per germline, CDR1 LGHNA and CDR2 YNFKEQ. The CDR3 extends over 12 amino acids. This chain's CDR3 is CASSQSSEKLVF. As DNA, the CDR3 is TGTGCCAGCAGCCAATCGAGCGAAAAACTGGTTTTT.